This TCR beta chain was identified in a study of blood T cell repertoires in COVID-19. Assay: immunoSEQ multiplex PCR; the TCRdb copy retains only in-frame clones and omits some. Of roughly 200,000 clones listed, more than 70% are singletons. Sequencing was done on a sample of peripheral blood. This clonotype was obtained from a woman aged 55 to 70 with acute or convalescent COVID-19.

This CDR3 is CASSADFNYGYTF. The CDR3 DNA follows: TGTGCCAGCAGCGCGGACTTTAACTATGGCTACACCTTC. V gene TRBV9 combines with J gene TRBJ1-2, with no clear D. The CDR3 consists of 13 residues. Germline-derived CDR1 and CDR2 are SGDLS and YYNGEE. The V end lost 3 bases, the J end lost 1 base, and 7 bases lay between the germline ends. The full variable domain, in which reference TRBV9 and TRBJ1-2 provide the parts outside the CDR3, is DSGVTQTPKHLITATGQRVTLRCSPRSGDLSVYWYQQSLDQGLQFLIQYYNGEERAKGNILERFSAQQFPDLHSELNLSSLELGDSALYFCASSADFNYGYTFGSGTRLTVV.